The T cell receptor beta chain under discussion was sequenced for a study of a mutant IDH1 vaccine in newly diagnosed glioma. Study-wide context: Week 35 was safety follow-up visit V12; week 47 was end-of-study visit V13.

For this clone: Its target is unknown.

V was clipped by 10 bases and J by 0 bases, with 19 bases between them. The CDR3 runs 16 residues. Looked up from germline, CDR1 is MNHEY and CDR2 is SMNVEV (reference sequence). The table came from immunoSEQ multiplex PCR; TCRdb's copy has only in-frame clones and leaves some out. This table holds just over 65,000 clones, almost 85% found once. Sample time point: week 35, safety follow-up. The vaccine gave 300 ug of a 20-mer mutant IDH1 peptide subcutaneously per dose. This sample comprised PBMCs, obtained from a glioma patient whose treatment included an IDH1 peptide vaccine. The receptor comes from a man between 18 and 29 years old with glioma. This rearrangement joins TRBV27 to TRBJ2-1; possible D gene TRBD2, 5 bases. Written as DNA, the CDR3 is TGTGCCACCTATTTGGCAGGACTGGCCTCCTACAATGAGCAGTTCTTC. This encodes CATYLAGLASYNEQFF.